This TCR beta chain is drawn from a study of CD8+ T cells in alopecia areata. Study at large: Treated patients took oral tofacitinib at 5 to 10 mg twice daily.

Treatment noted: oral pan-JAK inhibitor, 5-10 mg twice daily. V gave up 2 bases and J gave up 6 bases, with 8 bases separating them. The CDR3 contains 13 residues. Germline V lookup: CDR1 SGHDN, CDR2 FVKESK. Extraction of RNA preceded its reverse transcription into cDNA, which served as the sequencing template. The assay was immunoSEQ multiplex PCR, and TCRdb's table has in-frame clones only and misses some. The sample lists 60,000 to 90,000 clones; roughly 70% were seen once. This clonotype originated in a human donor with alopecia areata. This sequence joins TRBV14 and TRBJ2-1; no clear D gene. The sequencing here drew on CD8+ T cells sorted from blood, taken at week 24, from a patient treated with tofacitinib. The CDR3 reads CASSQILGNEQFF. CDR3 sequence (DNA): TGTGCCAGCAGCCAAATTCTAGGCAATGAGCAGTTCTTC.